The rows below give T cell receptor beta chains drawn from one sample of a study of T cells after yellow fever vaccination. TCRdb used MiXCR to reprocess the 5' RACE reads, holding one entry per CDR3 protein. The sample includes about 580,000 distinct CDR3 sequences, less than 20% of them seen just once. This specimen consisted of PBMCs, obtained 5 to 6 days after the first yellow fever vaccination. The source is a man younger than 30 who received the YFV17D yellow fever vaccine. CDR3s include the opening cysteine and the closing phenylalanine or tryptophan. D genes are given only for firm matches. The listing skips clone size in some rows; elsewhere it reads once, few, many or a size class.

J,D,size,V,CDR3,DNA
TRBJ2-4,NA,few,TRBV18,CASSPRGEAKNIQYF,TGTGCCAGCTCACCCCGCGGTGAAGCCAAAAACATTCAGTACTTC
TRBJ2-1,NA,NA,TRBV20-1,CSARDLLGVNEQFF,TGCAGTGCTAGAGATCTACTTGGGGTTAACGAGCAGTTCTTC
TRBJ1-4,NA,NA,TRBV20-1,CSALWGSKLFF,TGCAGTGCCCTTTGGGGATCAAAACTGTTTTTT
TRBJ1-2,NA,NA,TRBV5-1,CASSANRDANYGYTF,TGCGCCAGCAGCGCGAACAGGGATGCTAACTATGGCTACACCTTC
TRBJ2-2,TRBD2,few,TRBV6-5,CASSYRSSSGGWELFF,TGTGCCAGCAGTTACCGTAGCTCTAGCGGGGGATGGGAGCTGTTTTTT
TRBJ2-1,NA,few,TRBV6-5,CASSYLGTDEQFF,TGTGCCAGCAGTTACTTAGGGACGGATGAGCAGTTCTTC
TRBJ2-1,TRBD2,NA,TRBV5-1,CASSLATSGGYNEQFF,TGCGCCAGCAGCTTGGCGACTAGCGGGGGATACAATGAGCAGTTCTTC
TRBJ1-6,TRBD1,NA,TRBV5-1,CASRDRGQGNSPLHF,TGCGCCAGCAGGGACCGGGGACAGGGGAATTCACCCCTCCACTTT
TRBJ2-5,TRBD2,once,TRBV5-6,CASRLRVAGETQYF,TGTGCCAGCAGACTCAGAGTAGCGGGGGAGACCCAGTACTTC
TRBJ1-2,TRBD1,many,TRBV5-6,CASSFISDRWYGYTF,TGTGCCAGCAGCTTTATATCGGACAGGTGGTATGGCTACACCTTC
TRBJ2-3,NA,few,TRBV12-3/TRBV12-4,CASTFTDTQYF,TGTGCCAGTACTTTCACAGATACGCAGTATTTT
TRBJ2-4,TRBD2,NA,TRBV4-2,CASSPRTSGGLTQGNIQYF,TGTGCCAGCAGCCCCCGGACTAGCGGGGGGCTGACTCAGGGAAACATTCAGTACTTC
TRBJ1-2,NA,few,TRBV5-1,CASSSGSGANDYTF,TGCGCCAGCAGCTCTGGATCAGGGGCGAATGACTACACCTTC
TRBJ2-3,NA,few,TRBV4-3,CASSQEDGNTQYF,TGCGCCAGCAGCCAAGAAGACGGAAATACGCAGTATTTT
TRBJ1-5,TRBD1,many,TRBV5-1,CASSLGTGNQPQHF,TGCGCCAGCAGCTTGGGGACAGGGAATCAGCCCCAGCATTTT
TRBJ2-4,NA,few,TRBV6-2/TRBV6-3,CASSQGGIQYF,TGTGCCAGCAGTCAGGGGGGCATTCAGTACTTC
TRBJ1-2,NA,NA,TRBV5-4,CASSLVPGRKGTGYTF,TGTGCCAGCAGCTTGGTCCCCGGTCGGAAGGGAACCGGCTACACCTTC
TRBJ2-2,TRBD1,few,TRBV4-3,CASSQDLDRDPGELFF,TGCGCCAGCAGCCAAGACTTAGACAGGGATCCCGGGGAGCTGTTTTTT
TRBJ1-3,TRBD1,few,TRBV12-3/TRBV12-4,CASRGTGNLDTIYF,TGTGCCAGCAGGGGGACAGGGAATCTTGACACCATATATTTT
TRBJ2-7,NA,few,TRBV6-1,CASSNSGLGAYEQYF,TGTGCCAGTAGTAATTCAGGGCTAGGCGCCTACGAGCAGTACTTC
TRBJ1-1,NA,NA,TRBV29-1,CSVALGVGAEAFF,TGCAGCGTTGCGCTAGGGGTAGGGGCTGAAGCTTTCTTT
TRBJ2-6,TRBD1,NA,TRBV10-3,CATYPLGQGIPGANVLTF,TGTGCCACCTACCCTCTGGGACAGGGGATTCCTGGGGCCAACGTCCTGACTTTC
TRBJ1-5,NA,few,TRBV4-1,CASSQDPGVGQPQHF,TGCGCCAGCAGCCAAGATCCAGGGGTCGGTCAGCCCCAGCATTTT
TRBJ2-1,NA,few,TRBV12-3/TRBV12-4,CASRGTSPSYNEQFF,TGTGCCAGCAGAGGGACTTCCCCCTCCTACAATGAGCAGTTCTTC
TRBJ2-5,TRBD1,NA,TRBV12-3/TRBV12-4,CASSLQFRDRAQETQYF,TGTGCCAGCAGTTTACAATTCCGGGACAGGGCGCAAGAGACCCAGTACTTC
TRBJ2-3,TRBD2,once,TRBV7-2,CSSSPRSSGVDTQYF,TGTTCCAGCAGCCCCCGTAGTAGCGGGGTAGATACGCAGTATTTT